This TCR beta chain was recovered during a study of T cell responses to AZD1222 COVID-19 vaccine. Study observations and caveats: Among the donors, most were white British and more were female, and clonal diversity was possibly underestimated.

Profiled with immunoSEQ multiplex PCR; TCRdb holds only in-frame clones, not every one. This repertoire shows 150,000 or so clones, approximately 91% found once; its top ten account for around 1%. Worth noting for this clone: Its matching antigen is unknown.

This receptor was obtained from an adult who received the AZD1222 COVID-19 vaccine. The sample in question was peripheral blood, obtained 28 days after the second AZD1222 dose.

The CDR3 nucleotides read TGTGCCAGCAGCCCGTCCGGTGGGTCTAACTATGGCTACACCTTC. It specifies CASSPSGGSNYGYTF. This chain uses TRBV14 with TRBJ1-2; D gene unclear. Trimming stripped 4 bases from V and 0 bases from J, with 12 bases between. The CDR3 covers 15 residues. Germline values: CDR1 SGHDN, CDR2 FVKESK.